A single sample is the source of the 18 T cell receptor beta chains below, sequenced in a study of shared clonotypes between healthy human individuals. Profiling relied on immunoSEQ multiplex PCR, and the TCRdb table lists in-frame clones only, not all of them. Seen here are 2.3 million or so clones, about 92% observed once, and the top ten hold about 0.39%. The sample consisted of naive CD4+ T cells from PBMCs. Documented subset: CD45RA+ positively selected. The origin of the receptors is a young man in good health. Some clones in this sample may be carry-over from other donors' samples.

V usage is TRBV28 and J usage is TRBJ1-2; 11 positions agree with TRBD1. CDR3 length: 15 residues. Per the germline V gene, CDR1 is MDHEN and CDR2 is SYDVKM. The ends lost 5 bases at V and 5 bases at J; junction bases unmatched: 7. In nucleotides, the CDR3 is TGTGCCAGCAGTGAAGCCGGGACAGGGGGTTATGGCTACACCTTC. Encoded protein: CASSEAGTGGYGYTF.

The rearrangement links TRBV2 to TRBJ2-1; D may be TRBD1 (6 bases). This CDR3 contains 11 residues. V dropped 8 bases and J dropped 8 bases, with 10 bases sitting between them. Per germline, CDR1 SNHLY and CDR2 FYNNEI. The CDR3 bases are TGTGCCAGCTCAGGGGAATATGAGCAGTTCTTC. Amino acids: CASSGEYEQFF.

Only one count was recorded for this clone. This CDR3 is also generated by other DNA sequences in the sample. The V and J genes are TRBV15 and TRBJ2-5; D is unclear. V was cut by 1 base and J by 2 bases, with 8 bases left in between. CDR1 and CDR2 from the germline V gene are LNHNV and YYDKDF (reference sequence). The CDR3 spans 14 residues. CDR3 nucleotide sequence: TGTGCCACCAGCAGAGGAGGAGTACAAGAGACCCAGTACTTC. Translated: CATSRGGVQETQYF.

A single count supports this clone. V gene TRBV5-1 combines with J gene TRBJ2-7; 8 positions agree with TRBD2. V was pared by 1 base and J by 6 bases, with 12 bases of the junction left unmatched. Looked up from germline, CDR1 is SGHRS and CDR2 is YFSETQ. The CDR3 loop spans 16 amino acids. DNA of the CDR3: TGCGCCAGCAGCTTGAGCCCCCCGGGGGGGAGTCGCGAGCAGTACTTC. Its protein is CASSLSPPGGSREQYF.

This clone was counted between two and nine times. The chain employs TRBV29-1 and TRBJ1-1, with D tentatively TRBD1 (6 bases). CDR1 is SQVTM and CDR2 is ANQGSEA in the germline V gene. This CDR3 is 12 amino acids long. In nucleotides, the CDR3 is TGCAAGGTGCAGGGGATGAACACTGAAGCTTTCTTT. Protein: CKVQGMNTEAFF. Supplemented by reference TRBV29-1 and TRBJ1-1, the full variable domain reads SAVISQKPSRDICQRGTSLTIQCQVDSQVTMMFWYRQQPGQSLTLIATANQGSEATYESGFVIDKFPISRPNLTFSTLTVSNMSPEDSSIYLCKVQGMNTEAFFGQGTRLTVV.

Of note for this clone: Other DNA sequences within the sample encode an identical CDR3. The J gene is TRBJ2-7, the V gene TRBV28, with 8 bases that match TRBD2. The CDR3 spans 16 residues. The ends lost 1 base at V and 1 base at J; junction bases unmatched: 6. Germline V gene data show CDR1 as MDHEN and CDR2 as SYDVKM. The CDR3 sequence is CASSLFRASGSYEQYF. The CDR3 DNA reads TGTGCCAGCAGTTTATTTAGGGCTAGCGGGTCCTACGAGCAGTACTTC.

This chain connects TRBV28 to TRBJ1-2; no firm D call. The CDR3 length is 14 residues. The germline V gene has CDR1 MDHEN and CDR2 SYDVKM. Trimming stripped 3 bases from V and 4 bases from J, with 12 bases between. CDR3 sequence (DNA): TGTGCCAGCAGTTTGTGGACGGCCGCCTATGGCTACACCTTC. Protein: CASSLWTAAYGYTF.

This clone was seen only a few times. V is TRBV12-5 and J is TRBJ1-5, with D possibly being TRBD1 (5 bases). The CDR3 is 12 amino acids. Germline V gene lookup returns CDR1 LGHNT and CDR2 FRNRAP. Trimming cost V 1 base and J 9 bases, with 7 bases left between them. CDR3 in DNA: TGTGCTAGTGGTTTGGACGGGGGGCCCCAGCATTTT. Amino acid sequence: CASGLDGGPQHF.

The chain carries TRBV4-1 and TRBJ2-3, with D possibly TRBD2 on 6 matching bases. V was cut by 4 bases and J by 7 bases, with 18 bases left in between. Germline V gene data show CDR1 as MGHRA and CDR2 as YSYEKL. The CDR3 is 15 amino acids. CDR3 residues: CASSPPGTPGNTQYF. The DNA for the CDR3 is TGCGCCAGCAGCCCCCCCGGGACTCCGGGAAATACGCAGTATTTT.

V and J are TRBV6-5 and TRBJ1-2; TRBD1 agrees at 8 bases. The length of the CDR3 is 13 residues. V was pared by 10 bases and J by 4 bases, with 8 bases of the junction left unmatched. The V gene's germline CDR1 is MNHEY and CDR2 SVGAGI. The CDR3 is CATTGQGLYGYTF. The DNA for the CDR3 is TGTGCCACCACCGGACAGGGCCTCTATGGCTACACCTTC.

V is TRBV19 and J is TRBJ2-7; 9 bases agree with TRBD2. Germline lookup yields CDR1 LNHDA and CDR2 SQIVND (reference sequence). J gave up 7 bases and V 5 bases, and 12 bases lay outside the gene matches. The CDR3 runs 15 residues. CDR3 DNA sequence: TGTGCCAGTAGTTCTGTCGCGGGAGGGCCTCGGGAGCAGTACTTC. This gives the protein CASSSVAGGPREQYF.

In its sample, this clone was seen once. This chain connects TRBV28 to TRBJ2-1, with TRBD2 identical over 7 bases. Losses at the gene ends were 5 bases for V and 0 bases for J; bases not matched to a gene: 7. The CDR3 runs to 16 residues. CDR1 and CDR2 (germline): MDHEN, SYDVKM. The CDR3 spells CASSPAGLGSYNEQFF. The CDR3, as DNA: TGTGCCAGCAGTCCAGCGGGGTTGGGCTCCTACAATGAGCAGTTCTTC.

The genes are TRBV5-4 and TRBJ2-7; TRBD2 matches 12 bases. Trimming cost V 4 bases and J 3 bases; bases outside gene matches: 5. Germline lookup yields CDR1 SGHNT and CDR2 YYREEE (reference sequence). The CDR3 loop spans 15 amino acids. The CDR3 DNA reads as TGTGCCAGCAGCGATCAGACTAGCGGGGGCTACGAGCAGTACTTC. Its translation: CASSDQTSGGYEQYF.

The chain links TRBV5-4 to TRBJ1-2; no definite D call. The germline V gene encodes CDR1 SGHNT and CDR2 YYREEE (reference sequence). Trimming pared 0 bases from V and 3 bases from J, leaving 12 bases between. This CDR3 is 15 amino acids long. The CDR3 nucleotides read TGTGCCAGCAGCTTGGAAACCCGGGCCCACTATGGCTACACCTTC. Encoded protein: CASSLETRAHYGYTF.

J is TRBJ1-1 and V is TRBV28, with 11 bases lining up with TRBD1. The CDR3 totals 18 residues. After removal of 6 bases from V and 6 bases from J, the junction contained 18 bases not matched to a gene. The germline V gene encodes CDR1 MDHEN and CDR2 SYDVKM. This chain's CDR3 is CASSSYWDRGTLTPEAFF. The DNA of the CDR3 is TGTGCCAGCAGCTCCTACTGGGACAGGGGGACGCTTACGCCTGAAGCTTTCTTT.

This clone was seen only a few times. The CDR3 spells CASSLDGNGVYEQYF. As DNA, the CDR3 is TGTGCCAGCAGCTTAGATGGGAATGGGGTTTACGAGCAGTACTTC. The chain has TRBV7-2 and TRBJ2-7; D gene uncertain. This CDR3 spans 15 amino acids. With 1 base removed from V and 4 bases from J, the gap between germline ends came to 14 bases. Germline V gives CDR1 SGHTA, CDR2 FQGNSA. Variable domain in full (rest from reference TRBV7-2 and TRBJ2-7): GAGVSQSPSNKVTEKGKDVELRCDPISGHTALYWYRQSLGQGLEFLIYFQGNSAPDKSGLPSDRFSAERTGGSVSTLTIQRTQQEDSAVYLCASSLDGNGVYEQYFGPGTRLTVT.

The chain combines TRBV28 with TRBJ2-1; D possibly corresponds to TRBD1 (5 bases). The germline V and J ends were trimmed by 5 bases and 5 bases, with 16 bases remaining between them. Germline loops: CDR1 MDHEN, CDR2 SYDVKM. This CDR3 contains 15 residues. DNA of the CDR3: TGTGCCAGCAGTCTCCAGGGTTTCGACAACAATGAGCAGTTCTTC. It codes for CASSLQGFDNNEQFF.

This clone was seen more than once but under ten times. The chain couples TRBV4-1 to TRBJ1-1; D gene unclear. Looked up from germline, CDR1 is MGHRA and CDR2 is YSYEKL. CDR3 size: 14 residues. Trimming stripped 4 bases from V and 4 bases from J, with 13 bases between. CDR3 region: CASSPIPGSTEAFF. CDR3 DNA: TGCGCCAGCAGCCCAATCCCGGGGAGCACTGAAGCTTTCTTT.